This T cell receptor (beta chain) stems from a study of T cell repertoires in cytomegalovirus infection. On the study more broadly: Through public TCR beta signatures, both CMV infection and matching HLA type were indicated.

This clonotype was seen many times. TCRdb itself ran the reads through MiXCR, one entry per CDR3 protein. Among roughly 77,000 distinct CDR3 sequences listed, 4% were seen once. The source of this sequence is a human donor in good health (CMV status not recorded). Some clones in this sample may be carry-over from other donors' samples. The sample taken for sequencing was PBMCs.

CDR3 coding DNA: TGTGCCAGCAGCCCCTACGGCCCAACGGGAGAGTCGGATGAGCAGTTCTTC. It is translated as CASSPYGPTGESDEQFF. V and J are TRBV6-2 or TRBV6-3 and TRBJ2-1; possible D gene TRBD2, 6 bases. The V end lost 6 bases, the J end lost 8 bases, and 26 bases lay between the germline ends. Germline V CDR1 and CDR2: MNHEY, SVGEGT. CDR3 length equals 17 residues.